The present T cell receptor beta chain was sequenced within a study of cytomegalovirus exposure and HLA in healthy donors. Across the study: An analysis done earlier identified 100 million to 140 million unique TCR beta sequences from about 180 million T cells. Early released data had about 80 million unique TCRs, all coming from HLA-typed donors. Study-wide results and limits: Researchers reported in a later analysis that common viral pathogens appeared linked to several top clusters.

Comment on this clone: Its antigen is as yet unknown.

Germline values: CDR1 SGHRS, CDR2 YFSETQ. The CDR3 is 14 amino acids. V was cut by 6 bases and J by 1 base, with 11 bases left in between. It was with 60 Vbeta and 13 Jbeta primers that the PCR ran. Sequencing used immunoSEQ multiplex PCR; TCRdb keeps in-frame clones, though not all of them. The sample consists of about 130,000 clones, roughly 80% of them appearing once. The receptor comes from a man aged 40-50 years in good health and CMV-seronegative. The material sequenced was PBMCs. This chain links TRBV5-1 with TRBJ2-1; D call uncertain. DNA of the CDR3: TGCGCCAGCAAAGGTGGGCAGTCCTACAATGAGCAGTTCTTC. It is translated as CASKGGQSYNEQFF.